This passage covers 18 T cell receptor beta chains from one sample sequenced in a study of T cell responses to AZD1222 COVID-19 vaccine. Measured with immunoSEQ multiplex PCR; TCRdb has only the in-frame clones, and not every one. The repertoire holds 95,000 to 150,000 clones, with about 91% as singletons. This specimen was peripheral blood, taken on day 0 of AZD1222 vaccination. These receptors originate from an adult in good health.

The chain is built from TRBV5-1 and TRBJ1-4; 7 bases line up with TRBD1. Germline V gene sequence: CDR1 SGHRS, CDR2 YFSETQ. V gave up 5 bases and J gave up 8 bases; unmatched junction bases: 12. The CDR3 runs 15 residues. The CDR3 spells CASRNNGQVLEKLFF. The CDR3 nucleotides read TGCGCCAGCAGAAACAATGGACAGGTTTTGGAAAAACTGTTTTTT.

The V gene is TRBV5-5, the J gene TRBJ1-3, with unresolved D. Deletions cut 6 bases from V and 4 bases from J, with 8 bases between. The germline V gene has CDR1 SGHKS and CDR2 YYEKEE (reference sequence). This CDR3 is built from 12 residues. The CDR3 reads CASTAAGNTIYF. The CDR3 bases are TGTGCCAGCACCGCGGCAGGAAACACCATATATTTT. Full variable domain (remainder filled in from reference TRBV5-5 and TRBJ1-3): DAGVTQSPTHLIKTRGQQVTLRCSPISGHKSVSWYQQVLGQGPQFIFQYYEKEERGRGNFPDRFSARQFPNYSSELNVNALLLGDSALYLCASTAAGNTIYFGEGSWLTVV.

V and J are TRBV7-6 and TRBJ2-3; D possibly corresponds to TRBD1 (6 bases). CDR1 and CDR2 from the germline V gene are SGHVS and FNYEAQ. The CDR3 covers 16 residues. V lost 2 bases and J lost 4, with 16 bases in between. The CDR3 DNA follows: TGTGCCAGCAGCTTACCTACAGGGAATCGAGCAGATACGCAGTATTTT. Amino acid sequence: CASSLPTGNRADTQYF.

The rearrangement joins TRBV11-2 to TRBJ2-1; D uncertain. CDR3 length equals 12 residues. CDR1 is SGHAT and CDR2 is FQNNGV in the germline V gene. The V end was cut by 4 bases, the J end by 8 bases, with 9 bases between. The CDR3 DNA is TGTGCCAGCAGCTCTGAGGTGGATGAGCAGTTCTTC. It yields the protein CASSSEVDEQFF. Using reference TRBV11-2 and TRBJ2-1 for the parts outside the CDR3, the full variable domain is EAGVAQSPRYKIIEKRQSVAFWCNPISGHATLYWYQQILGQGPKLLIQFQNNGVVDDSQLPKDRFSAERLKGVDSTLKIQPAKLEDSAVYLCASSSEVDEQFFGPGTRLTVL.

The gene calls are TRBV9 and TRBJ1-2; tentative D call: TRBD1 (5 bases). The germline CDR1 and CDR2 sequences are SGDLS and YYNGEE. The CDR3 has 15 residues. V lost 4 bases and J lost 5, with 18 bases in between. The DNA for the CDR3 is TGTGCCAGCAGCCCGAGGGGCACCTACCCGTATGGCTACACCTTC. Residues: CASSPRGTYPYGYTF.

The chain has TRBV7-9 and TRBJ1-1; a weak D match, TRBD1 (5 bases). Per the germline V gene, CDR1 is SEHNR and CDR2 is FQNEAQ (reference sequence). V shed 5 bases and J shed 4 bases, with 14 bases lying between them. This CDR3 region has 14 residues. This CDR3 is CASSRTQGFTEAFF. The CDR3 DNA follows: TGTGCCAGCAGCCGTACTCAGGGTTTCACTGAAGCTTTCTTT.

V is TRBV12-3 or TRBV12-4 and J is TRBJ2-5; D is possibly TRBD1 (5 bases). V shed 5 bases and J shed 6 bases, with 13 bases lying between them. This CDR3 has 13 amino acids. In DNA, the CDR3 is TGTGCCAGCAGTCCACGACAGATTAAGACCCAGTACTTC. It translates to CASSPRQIKTQYF.

The V gene is TRBV4-1, the J gene TRBJ1-1; D may be TRBD1 (6 bases). Trimming left V 1 base short and J 0 bases short, with 9 bases between. The CDR3 has 15 amino acids. The germline V gene has CDR1 MGHRA and CDR2 YSYEKL. CDR3 residues: CASSQGGTLNTEAFF. CDR3 DNA sequence: TGCGCCAGCAGCCAAGGAGGGACACTGAACACTGAAGCTTTCTTT.

The sample holds a few counts of this clone. The gene calls are TRBV7-9 and TRBJ2-6; D perhaps matches TRBD1 (6 bases). CDR1 is SEHNR and CDR2 is FQNEAQ in the germline V gene (reference sequence). Trimming took off 5 bases at V and 0 bases at J, with 11 bases between the two ends. CDR3 size: 16 residues. In DNA, the CDR3 is TGTGCCAGCAGCCCTACGGACAGCTCTGGGGCCAACGTCCTGACTTTC. It translates to CASSPTDSSGANVLTF.

The chain couples TRBV6-1 to TRBJ1-5, with D perhaps matching TRBD1 (6 bases). The length of the CDR3 is 16 residues. V was pared by 2 bases and J by 0 bases, with 11 bases between. Germline V gives CDR1 MNHNS, CDR2 SASEGT. The DNA of the CDR3 is TGTGCCAGCAGTGAACTGGACAGACTTAGCAATCAGCCCCAGCATTTT. Protein: CASSELDRLSNQPQHF.

This rearrangement joins TRBV5-8 to TRBJ1-1, with TRBD1 identical over 7 bases. The CDR3 totals 15 residues. V trimming: 4 bases; J trimming: 4 bases; junction bases outside the gene matches: 10. Germline V gene sequence: CDR1 SGHTS, CDR2 YDEGEE. The CDR3 reads CASSARPDRVTEAFF. The CDR3 bases are TGTGCCAGCAGCGCCAGACCCGACAGGGTCACTGAAGCTTTCTTT.

This sequence joins TRBV12-3 or TRBV12-4 and TRBJ1-5; D unresolved. V was trimmed by 1 base and J by 5 bases, leaving 6 bases between them. The CDR3 loop spans 13 amino acids. The CDR3 region has the DNA TGTGCCAGCAGTTTAGGGCTTTATCAGCCCCAGCATTTT. Translated, it gives CASSLGLYQPQHF.

In this sample, this clone turned up once. The genes are TRBV6-5 and TRBJ1-6; TRBD1 might be the D (5 bases). This CDR3 region has 14 residues. Trimming pared 6 bases from V and 4 bases from J, leaving 10 bases between. Germline V gene lookup returns CDR1 MNHEY and CDR2 SVGAGI. CDR3 residues: CASSPRQYNSPLHF. As DNA, the CDR3 is TGTGCCAGCAGCCCCAGACAGTATAATTCACCCCTCCACTTT.

Turning to this clone: This may arise from a read error, as a much more abundant clone is one base away. This chain connects TRBV12-3 or TRBV12-4 to TRBJ2-1; D gene ambiguous. V was shortened by 6 bases and J by 0 bases, with 6 bases between the two germline ends. The CDR3 runs to 13 residues. CDR3 amino acids: CASRASSYNEQFF. Here the CDR3 DNA reads TGTGCCAGCAGGGCGAGCTCCTACAATGAGCAGTTCTTC.

V gene TRBV6-2 or TRBV6-3 combines with J gene TRBJ2-1; D may be TRBD2 (5 bases). CDR1 is MNHEY and CDR2 is SVGEGT in the germline V gene. V gave up 5 bases and J gave up 6 bases, with 17 bases separating them. CDR3 length: 15 amino acids. In DNA, the CDR3 is TGTGCCAGCAGTCCCGGACTCCTTCGCGGCAATGAGCAGTTCTTC. Residues: CASSPGLLRGNEQFF.

The chain employs TRBV11-2 and TRBJ1-6; D is unresolved. CDR1 SGHAT and CDR2 FQNNGV come from the germline V gene. The CDR3 contains 12 residues. V lost 5 bases to trimming and J lost 14 bases, with 13 bases between them. The CDR3 reads CASSPLVKALHF. CDR3 coding DNA: TGTGCCAGCAGCCCCCTGGTTAAGGCCCTCCACTTT.

The chain has TRBV4-1 and TRBJ1-5; D is unclear. CDR3 length equals 12 residues. The germline V gene has CDR1 MGHRA and CDR2 YSYEKL. V was clipped by 5 bases and J by 4 bases, with 6 bases between them. The CDR3 region is CASSLPNQPQHF. As DNA, the CDR3 is TGCGCCAGCAGCTTACCAAATCAGCCCCAGCATTTT.

This chain uses TRBV30 with TRBJ2-4; D remains unclear. The germline gives CDR1 GTSNPN, CDR2 SVGIG (reference sequence). V shed 3 bases and J shed 15 bases, with 18 bases lying between them. The CDR3 loop spans 12 amino acids. The CDR3 is CAWSVDGIFLYF. DNA of the CDR3: TGTGCCTGGAGCGTGGACGGAATCTTTCTGTACTTC.